Described below is a single T cell receptor beta chain sequence and its context. The V end was cut by 1 base, the J end by 7 bases, with 5 bases between. The V gene's germline CDR1 is SEHNR and CDR2 FQNEAQ (reference sequence). This CDR3 region has 12 residues. This sample is part of a study of blood T cell repertoires in COVID-19. Looking at the study overall: The United States, Italy and Spain provided the acute and convalescent COVID-19 samples. The cDNA or gDNA used as material had been derived from T cells, B-cell-depleted T cells, or PBMCs.

Only in-frame clones appear in the TCRdb table, and some are missing; sequencing was by immunoSEQ multiplex PCR. Of 150,000 to 200,000 clones detected, over 85% appear once; the ten largest clones hold around 2%. Seattle enrolled patients during active infection and tracked them longitudinally. The chain has TRBV7-9 and TRBJ2-1, with D unclear. Source material: peripheral blood. The sequence was collected from a woman aged 60-75 years with COVID-19, enrolled during active disease. The CDR3 DNA follows: TGTGCCAGCAGCTTAGTCGGGAATGAGCAGTTCTTC. This sequence encodes CASSLVGNEQFF.